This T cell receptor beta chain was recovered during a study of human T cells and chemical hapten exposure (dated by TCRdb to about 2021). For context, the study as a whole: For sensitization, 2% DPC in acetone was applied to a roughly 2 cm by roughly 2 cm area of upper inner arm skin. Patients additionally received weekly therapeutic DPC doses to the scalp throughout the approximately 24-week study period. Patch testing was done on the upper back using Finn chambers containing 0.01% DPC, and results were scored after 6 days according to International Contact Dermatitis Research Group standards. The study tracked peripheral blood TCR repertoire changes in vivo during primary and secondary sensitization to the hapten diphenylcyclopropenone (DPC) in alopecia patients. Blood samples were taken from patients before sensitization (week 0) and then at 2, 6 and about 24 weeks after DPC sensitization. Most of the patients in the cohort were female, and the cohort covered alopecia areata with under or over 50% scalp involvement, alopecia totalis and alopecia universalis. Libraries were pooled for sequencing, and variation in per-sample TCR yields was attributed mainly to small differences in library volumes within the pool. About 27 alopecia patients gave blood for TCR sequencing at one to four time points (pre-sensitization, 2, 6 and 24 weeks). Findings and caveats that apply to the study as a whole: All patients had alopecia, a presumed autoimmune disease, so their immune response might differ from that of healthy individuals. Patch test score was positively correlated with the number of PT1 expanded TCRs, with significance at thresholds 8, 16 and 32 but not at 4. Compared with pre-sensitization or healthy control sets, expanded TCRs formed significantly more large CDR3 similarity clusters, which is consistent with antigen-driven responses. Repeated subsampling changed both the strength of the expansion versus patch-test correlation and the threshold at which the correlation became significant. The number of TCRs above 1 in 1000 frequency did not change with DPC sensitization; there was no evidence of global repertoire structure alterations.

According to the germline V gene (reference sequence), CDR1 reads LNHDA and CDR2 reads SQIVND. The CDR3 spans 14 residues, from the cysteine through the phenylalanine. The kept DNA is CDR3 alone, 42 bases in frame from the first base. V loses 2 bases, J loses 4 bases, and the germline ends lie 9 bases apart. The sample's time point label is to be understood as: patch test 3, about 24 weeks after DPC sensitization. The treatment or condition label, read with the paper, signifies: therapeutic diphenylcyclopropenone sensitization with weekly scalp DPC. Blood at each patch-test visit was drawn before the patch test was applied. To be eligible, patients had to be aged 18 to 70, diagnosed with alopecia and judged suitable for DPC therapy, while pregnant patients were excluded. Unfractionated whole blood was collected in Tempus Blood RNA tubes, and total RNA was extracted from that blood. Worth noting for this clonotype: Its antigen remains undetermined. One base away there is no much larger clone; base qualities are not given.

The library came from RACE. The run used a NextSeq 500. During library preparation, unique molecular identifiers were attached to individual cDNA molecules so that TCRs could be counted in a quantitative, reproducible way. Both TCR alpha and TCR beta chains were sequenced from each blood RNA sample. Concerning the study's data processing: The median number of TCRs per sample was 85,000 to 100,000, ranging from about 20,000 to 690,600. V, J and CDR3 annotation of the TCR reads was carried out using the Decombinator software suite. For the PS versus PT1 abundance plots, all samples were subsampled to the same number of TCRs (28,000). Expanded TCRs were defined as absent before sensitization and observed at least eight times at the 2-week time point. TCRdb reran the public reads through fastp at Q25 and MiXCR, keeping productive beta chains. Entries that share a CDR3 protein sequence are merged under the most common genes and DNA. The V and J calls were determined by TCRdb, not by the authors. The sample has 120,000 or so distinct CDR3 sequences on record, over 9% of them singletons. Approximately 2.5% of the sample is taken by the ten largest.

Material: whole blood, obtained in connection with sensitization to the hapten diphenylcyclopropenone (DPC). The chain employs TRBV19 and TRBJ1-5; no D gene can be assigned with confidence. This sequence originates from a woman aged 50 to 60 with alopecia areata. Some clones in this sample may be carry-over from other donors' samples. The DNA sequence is TGTGCCAGTAGTATAAGTCAGCTAAATCAGCCCCAGCATTTT. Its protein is CASSISQLNQPQHF. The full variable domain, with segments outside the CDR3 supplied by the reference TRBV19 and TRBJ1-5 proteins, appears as DGGITQSPKYLFRKEGQNVTLSCEQNLNHDAMYWYRQDPGQGLRLIYYSQIVNDFQKGDIAEGYSVSREKKESFPLTVTSAQKNPTAFYLCASSISQLNQPQHFGDGTRLSIL.